This T cell receptor beta chain comes out of a study of blood T cell repertoires in COVID-19. At the level of the study: Italy, Spain and the United States were the sources of the convalescent and acute COVID-19 samples. PBMCs, B-cell-depleted T cells, or T cells were the source of the cDNA or gDNA that made up the material.

Authors' processing steps: Using reference gene primer amplification, nucleated cell counts were estimated. Profiled with immunoSEQ multiplex PCR; TCRdb holds only in-frame clones, not every one. Clone size and V and J calls were adopted from that table, with D and trimming inferred from the DNA. The sample lists 250,000 to 300,000 clones; 88% were seen once. The germline V gene has CDR1 LGHDT and CDR2 YNNKEL (reference sequence). Trimming took 6 bases from V and 4 from J, leaving 19 bases between them. The CDR3 sequence is 15 residues long. The TCR comes from a woman aged 40 to 50 who had recovered from COVID-19. V usage is TRBV3-1 (or the pseudogene TRBV3-2) and J usage is TRBJ2-7; D is possibly TRBD2 (6 bases). Sequencing was carried out using peripheral blood. The CDR3 sequence is CASSPEGRSLYEQYV. CDR3 bases: TGTGCCAGCAGTCCCGAGGGGAGGTCGTTGTACGAGCAGTACGTC.